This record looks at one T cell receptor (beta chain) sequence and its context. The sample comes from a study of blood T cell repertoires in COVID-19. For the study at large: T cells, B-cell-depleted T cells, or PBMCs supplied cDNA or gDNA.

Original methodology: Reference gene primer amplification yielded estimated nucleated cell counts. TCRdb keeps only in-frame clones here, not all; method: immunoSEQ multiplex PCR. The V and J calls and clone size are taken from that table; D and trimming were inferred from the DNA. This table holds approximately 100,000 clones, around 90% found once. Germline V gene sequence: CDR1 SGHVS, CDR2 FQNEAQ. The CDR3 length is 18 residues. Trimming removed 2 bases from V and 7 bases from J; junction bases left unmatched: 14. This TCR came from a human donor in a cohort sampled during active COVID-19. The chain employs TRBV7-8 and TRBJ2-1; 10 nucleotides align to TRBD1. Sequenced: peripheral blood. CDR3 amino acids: CASSLRGQGSILGNEQFF. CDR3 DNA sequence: TGTGCCAGCAGCTTAAGGGGACAGGGGAGTATTTTAGGGAATGAGCAGTTCTTC.